The 16 T cell receptor beta chains listed next were all sequenced from one sample in a study of T cells in localized non-small cell lung cancer. Repertoires were generated with immunoSEQ multiplex PCR, while TCRdb's copy carries only in-frame clones and drops some. The table has approximately 23,000 clones, about 88% seen once. The specimen comprised peripheral blood, sampled before any cancer treatment. The receptors shown here come from a male donor aged 60 or older with stage I lung adenocarcinoma.

This chain links TRBV18 with TRBJ2-6; 8 bases match TRBD1. CDR1 is KGHSH, CDR2 LQKENI, per germline. The CDR3 sequence is 17 residues long. V lost 1 base to trimming and J lost 2 bases; unmatched junction nucleotides: 4. The CDR3 is CASSPRTDRAGANVLTF. The CDR3 DNA sequence: TGTGCCAGCTCACCACGGACGGACAGGGCTGGGGCCAACGTCCTGACTTTC.

The rearrangement links TRBV7-2 to TRBJ2-7; no clear D gene. V lost 6 bases and J lost 4, with 13 bases in between. This CDR3 contains 13 residues. Per germline, CDR1 SGHTA and CDR2 FQGNSA. DNA of the CDR3: TGTGCCAGCAGACCCGGACGGATTTACGAGCAGTACTTC. It is translated as CASRPGRIYEQYF.

V and J are TRBV9 and TRBJ2-1; D not resolved. CDR3 size: 13 residues. Germline V gene sequence: CDR1 SGDLS, CDR2 YYNGEE. The V end was cut by 0 bases, the J end by 7 bases, with 8 bases between. The CDR3 DNA reads as TGTGCCAGCAGCGTAGGCCTTCTTAATGAGCAGTTCTTC. It yields the protein CASSVGLLNEQFF.

This chain links TRBV7-6 with TRBJ2-1, with D tentatively TRBD1 (6 bases). The germline gives CDR1 SGHVS, CDR2 FNYEAQ. This CDR3 has 15 amino acids. Trimming took 1 base from V and 4 from J, leaving 11 bases between them. The CDR3 DNA reads TGTGCCAGCAGCTTAGAACAGGGAAGGTACAATGAGCAGTTCTTC. Translation gives CASSLEQGRYNEQFF.

The chain carries TRBV5-1 and TRBJ2-7, with 8 positions matching TRBD1. The CDR3 loop spans 15 amino acids. V lost 7 bases, J lost 0 bases, and 9 bases stayed unmatched. Germline-derived CDR1 and CDR2 are SGHRS and YFSETQ. CDR3 bases: TGCGCCAGCCGACTCAGGACAGGGCTCTCCTACGAGCAGTACTTC. Translation gives CASRLRTGLSYEQYF.

This sequence joins TRBV19 and TRBJ1-1; D uncertain. Deletions cut 7 bases from V and 1 base from J, with 13 bases between. The CDR3 sequence is 14 residues long. In germline, CDR1 is LNHDA, CDR2 SQIVND (reference sequence). This CDR3 is CASTDEVRNTEAFF. The DNA of the CDR3 is TGTGCCAGTACCGACGAGGTGAGGAACACTGAAGCTTTCTTT.

This sequence joins TRBV11-1 and TRBJ1-5; D not certain. Between the trimmed V and J ends, which lost 1 base and 2 bases, there was a span of 9 bases. The CDR3 consists of 15 residues. Germline V CDR1 and CDR2: SGHAT, FQDESV (reference sequence). The chain's CDR3 is CASSLGSRGNQPQHF. The DNA of the CDR3 is TGTGCCAGCAGCTTAGGTTCTAGAGGCAATCAGCCCCAGCATTTT.

The chain is built from TRBV10-3 and TRBJ2-1, with 11 bases lining up with TRBD2. Germline V CDR1 and CDR2: ENHRY, SYGVKD. The ends lost 10 bases at V and 7 bases at J; junction bases unmatched: 3. The CDR3 sequence is 12 residues long. CDR3 amino acids: CATVAGGNEQFF. DNA of the CDR3: TGTGCCACAGTAGCGGGGGGGAATGAGCAGTTCTTC.

This chain connects TRBV10-1 to TRBJ1-1, with no clear D. Trimming pared 6 bases from V and 3 bases from J, leaving 11 bases between. This CDR3 has 13 residues. Per the germline V gene, CDR1 is WNHNN and CDR2 is SYGVQD (reference sequence). The CDR3 sequence is CASRPRVDTEAFF. In nucleotides, the CDR3 is TGCGCCAGCAGACCCCGCGTTGACACTGAAGCTTTCTTT.

The chain uses TRBV6-5 and TRBJ2-3; D may be TRBD2 (6 bases). Germline V CDR1 and CDR2: MNHEY, SVGAGI. V lost 6 bases, J lost 1 base, and 14 bases lay in between. This CDR3 is built from 15 residues. CDR3 coding DNA: TGTGCCAGCAGCCCCTCGTCGGGGGGCACAGATACGCAGTATTTT. Residues: CASSPSSGGTDTQYF.

The V call is TRBV28, the J call TRBJ2-7, with 8 bases lining up with TRBD2. J was trimmed by 2 bases and V by 6 bases; bases with no gene match: 12. Germline CDR1 and CDR2: MDHEN and SYDVKM. The CDR3 is 16 residues long. The CDR3 DNA reads as TGTGCCAGCAGCCCCCCGGGACTAGAGGGGACCTACGAGCAGTACTTC. It yields the protein CASSPPGLEGTYEQYF. Drawing the rest from reference TRBV28 and TRBJ2-7, the complete variable domain is DVKVTQSSRYLVKRTGEKVFLECVQDMDHENMFWYRQDPGLGLRLIYFSYDVKMKEKGDIPEGYSVSREKKERFSLILESASTNQTSMYLCASSPPGLEGTYEQYFGPGTRLTVT.

The rearrangement uses TRBV7-6 and TRBJ2-2; 8 positions match TRBD1. Trimming took 4 bases from V and 4 from J; bases not matched to a gene: 2. This CDR3 has 14 residues. Germline CDR1 is SGHVS and CDR2 is FNYEAQ. The CDR3 spells CASSSTGGTGELFF. The CDR3 bases are TGTGCCAGCAGCTCCACAGGGGGCACCGGGGAGCTGTTTTTT.

The V call is TRBV25-1, the J call TRBJ2-3; 9 nucleotides align to TRBD1. The CDR3 extends over 15 amino acids. V lost 4 bases and J lost 5; bases outside the gene matches: 7. Germline V gene lookup returns CDR1 MGHDK and CDR2 SYGVNS. The CDR3 DNA reads as TGTGCCAGCAGTGCTCCCGGGACAGGGCGAGATACGCAGTATTTT. As protein: CASSAPGTGRDTQYF.

The sample holds a few counts of this clone. CDR3 in amino acids: CASSELGSGGYGYTF. In DNA form, the CDR3 reads TGTGCCAGCAGTGAACTTGGCTCGGGAGGCTATGGCTACACCTTC. J is TRBJ1-2 and V is TRBV2; no firm D call. Germline CDR1 is SNHLY and CDR2 is FYNNEI. This CDR3 spans 15 amino acids. Trimming took off 2 bases at V and 4 bases at J, with 14 bases between the two ends.

This chain connects TRBV7-9 to TRBJ2-7; TRBD2 matches at 7 bases. The length of the CDR3 is 15 residues. In germline, CDR1 is SEHNR, CDR2 FQNEAQ (reference sequence). J lost 0 bases, V lost 6 bases, and 8 bases had no gene match. This CDR3 reads CASRLNGGISYEQYF. In DNA, the CDR3 is TGTGCCAGCAGATTAAACGGGGGGATCTCCTACGAGCAGTACTTC.

This chain links TRBV6-5 with TRBJ1-1, with 8 bases aligning to TRBD1. This CDR3 has 15 amino acids. Losses at the gene ends were 2 bases for V and 3 bases for J; bases not matched to a gene: 5. Germline CDR1 is MNHEY and CDR2 is SVGAGI. The CDR3 region is CASSYTTGEDTEAFF. CDR3 sequence (DNA): TGTGCCAGCAGTTACACGACAGGGGAGGACACTGAAGCTTTCTTT.